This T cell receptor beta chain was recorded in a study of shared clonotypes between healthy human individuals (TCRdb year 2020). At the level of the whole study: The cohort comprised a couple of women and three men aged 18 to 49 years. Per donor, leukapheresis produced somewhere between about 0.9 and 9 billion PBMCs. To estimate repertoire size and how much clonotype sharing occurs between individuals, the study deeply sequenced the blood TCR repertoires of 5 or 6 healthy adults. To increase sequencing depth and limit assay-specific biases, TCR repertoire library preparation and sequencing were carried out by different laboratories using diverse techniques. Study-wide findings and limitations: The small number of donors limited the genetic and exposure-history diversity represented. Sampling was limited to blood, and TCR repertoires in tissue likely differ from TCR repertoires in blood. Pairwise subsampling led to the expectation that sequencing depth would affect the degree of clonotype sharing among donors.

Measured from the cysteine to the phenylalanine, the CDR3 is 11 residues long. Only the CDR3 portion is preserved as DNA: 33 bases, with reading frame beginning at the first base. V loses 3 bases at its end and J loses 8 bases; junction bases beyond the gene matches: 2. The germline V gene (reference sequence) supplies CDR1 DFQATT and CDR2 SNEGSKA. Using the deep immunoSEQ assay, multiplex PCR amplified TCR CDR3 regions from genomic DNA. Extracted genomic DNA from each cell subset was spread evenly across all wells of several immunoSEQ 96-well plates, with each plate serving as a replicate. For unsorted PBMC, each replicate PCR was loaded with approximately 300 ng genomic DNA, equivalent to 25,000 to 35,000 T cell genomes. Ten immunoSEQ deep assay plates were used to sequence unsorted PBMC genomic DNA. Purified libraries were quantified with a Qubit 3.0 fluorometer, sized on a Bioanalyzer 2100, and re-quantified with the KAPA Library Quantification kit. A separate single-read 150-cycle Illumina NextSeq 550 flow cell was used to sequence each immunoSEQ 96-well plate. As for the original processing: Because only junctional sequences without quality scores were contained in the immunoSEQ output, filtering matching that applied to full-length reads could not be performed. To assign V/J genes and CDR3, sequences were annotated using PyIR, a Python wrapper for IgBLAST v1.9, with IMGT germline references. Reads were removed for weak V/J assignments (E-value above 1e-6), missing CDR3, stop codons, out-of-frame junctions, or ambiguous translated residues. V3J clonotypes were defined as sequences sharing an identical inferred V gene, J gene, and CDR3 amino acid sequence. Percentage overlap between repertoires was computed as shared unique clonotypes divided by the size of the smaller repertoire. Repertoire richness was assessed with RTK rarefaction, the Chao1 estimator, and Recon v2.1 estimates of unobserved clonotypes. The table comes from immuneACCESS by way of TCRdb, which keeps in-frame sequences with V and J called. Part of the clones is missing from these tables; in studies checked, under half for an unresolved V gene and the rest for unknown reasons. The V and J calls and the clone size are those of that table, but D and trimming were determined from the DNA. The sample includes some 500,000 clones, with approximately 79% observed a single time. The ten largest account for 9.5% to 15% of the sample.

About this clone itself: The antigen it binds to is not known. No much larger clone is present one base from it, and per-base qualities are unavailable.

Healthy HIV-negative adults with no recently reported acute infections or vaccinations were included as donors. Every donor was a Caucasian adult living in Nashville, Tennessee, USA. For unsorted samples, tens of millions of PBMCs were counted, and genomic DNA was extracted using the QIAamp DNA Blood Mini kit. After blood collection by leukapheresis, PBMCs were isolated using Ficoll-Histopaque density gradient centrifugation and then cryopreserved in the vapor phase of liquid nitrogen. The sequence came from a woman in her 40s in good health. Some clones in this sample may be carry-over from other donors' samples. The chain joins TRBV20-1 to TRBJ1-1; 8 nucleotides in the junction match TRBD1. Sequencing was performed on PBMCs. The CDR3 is CSARGQAEAFF. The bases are TGCAGTGCTAGGGGACAGGCGGAAGCTTTCTTT.